This TCR beta chain was sequenced for a study of cytomegalovirus exposure and HLA in healthy donors. Regarding the study as a whole: Later analysis identified a missense DCLRE1C variant that was linked to TCR beta V- and J-gene trimming. There were a few CMV-associated chains whose specificity for CMV antigens was confirmed in vitro.

The PCR contained 60 Vbeta and 13 Jbeta primers. TCRdb's table, derived via immunoSEQ multiplex PCR, lists solely in-frame clones and lacks some. The table lists 140,000 to 150,000 clones, roughly 80% of them singletons, with 1.5% to 2% in the top ten. Germline loops: CDR1 SGHVS, CDR2 FQNEAQ. The CDR3 runs 15 residues. Trimming cost V 1 base and J 6 bases, with 15 bases left between them. Regarding this clone: No antigen is known for it.

The material sequenced was PBMCs. The clonotype originates from a woman in her thirties or forties in good health and CMV-seronegative. This chain uses TRBV7-8 with TRBJ1-2, with TRBD1 as a possible D gene (5 bases). The CDR3 sequence is CASSLGAGPTHGYTF. The CDR3 DNA reads TGTGCCAGCAGCTTAGGGGCGGGGCCGACACATGGCTACACCTTC.